This T cell receptor (beta chain) originates from a study of early T cells in non-severe SARS-CoV-2 infection. TCRdb reprocessed the 5' RACE reads via MiXCR and lists one record per CDR3 protein. The sample carries some 91,000 distinct CDR3 sequences, about 13% recorded once. This clonotype was observed at least ten times. Between the trimmed V and J ends, which lost 3 bases and 4 bases, there was a span of 15 bases. Germline V gene data show CDR1 as WSHSY and CDR2 as SAAADI. The CDR3 length is 15 residues. The V call is TRBV10-2, the J call TRBJ1-2; the D is unclear. Sequencing used whole blood. This TCR came from an adult who was a healthcare worker with PCR-confirmed SARS-CoV-2 infection or an uninfected control (not recorded which). The CDR3 nucleotides read TGCGCCAGCAGTGACCCAGGACGGCTCCTCTATGGCTACACCTTC. It codes for CASSDPGRLLYGYTF.